The entry below gives a single T cell receptor beta chain sequence along with its context. The specificity of this receptor is unknown. Per-nucleotide qualities are absent, and no much larger clonotype sits a single base away. The data derive from a study of blood T cell repertoires in COVID-19 (dated by TCRdb to the early 2020s). Study-level background: The collaborator samples originated in the United States, Italy and Spain and spanned the acute and convalescent phases of COVID-19. The prospective study material was composed of cDNA or gDNA derived from T cells, B-cell-depleted T cells, or PBMCs. Deeply sampled blood TCRbeta repertoires from subjects exposed to, actively infected with, or recovered from COVID-19 were included in the dataset. The repertoires were released in a freely available public database intended as a resource for research on the immune response to SARS-CoV-2. Samples came from the ongoing ImmuneRACE study (first 160 participants) plus 1,254 subjects from 6 global collaborators. Nearly every sample came with metadata listing a de-identified subject ID, COVID-19 status, age in years and sex. Where HLA class I and class II types were available, the types were taken from metadata supplied by the sample provider, not from assay-based typing.

TCRbeta CDR3 regions were amplified from genomic DNA by means of the immunoSEQ Assay, a bias-controlled multiplex PCR. The paper's processing steps were these. Within the assay, amplification of reference gene primers was used to estimate how many nucleated cells each sample contained. To quantify the absolute abundance of each unique TCRbeta CDR3 rearrangement, sequence reads were collapsed and filtered. For each sample, productive Simpson clonality was calculated by taking the square root of Simpson's diversity index across productive rearrangements. TCRdb stores this immuneACCESS table with in-frame sequences only. Part of the clones is absent; in the studies checked, under half of the shortfall reflects unresolved V genes, and no reason is known for the rest. The D gene and trimming were derived from the DNA, and the V and J assignments and clone size from that table. This sample gives under 200,000 clones in total; roughly 87% of them show up just once. Over 7% of the sample belongs to the ten largest clones.

Broad study findings and their caveats: How much clinical and demographic metadata was included differed by source and by participant, and the metadata was provided uncurated.

Looking up the germline V gene yields CDR1 SNHLY and CDR2 FYNNEI. Reading from cysteine to phenylalanine, the CDR3 counts 16 amino acids. Left in the record is the CDR3 DNA by itself, 48 bases read in frame from the first base. V is shortened by 2 bases, J by 3 bases, and the region joining them spans 15 bases. In the prospective study, participants were roughly 18 to 90 years old, resided in fewer than 25 geographic areas of the United States, and were enrolled through a virtual design. Cohort assignment in the prospective study relied on participant-reported clinical history from a screening survey and a study questionnaire. ImmuneRACE Cohort 3 recovered participants were defined by two consecutive negative NP/OP PCR tests, healthcare professional clearance, or symptom resolution. In the prospective study, mobile phlebotomists collected whole blood, serum and a nasopharyngeal or oropharyngeal swab from each participant. Prospective study participants could optionally give additional blood draws and questionnaires over a roughly 2-month period. Before DNA extraction, blood samples from the prospective study were shipped at room temperature or frozen.

Recombination joined TRBV2 with TRBJ2-3, and TRBD1 may be the D gene, going by 8 matching bases. The TCR comes from a woman in her forties or fifties who had recovered from COVID-19. Sequencing was carried out using PBMCs or T cells enriched from blood (not recorded which). CDR3 region: CASSESDRGGTDTQYF. The bases read TGTGCCAGCAGTGAATCAGACAGGGGAGGGACAGATACGCAGTATTTT.